This is a list of T cell receptor beta chains from one sample in a study of response to subunit inactivated influenza vaccine. A single record per CDR3 protein comes from TCRdb applying MiXCR to the RT-PCR reads. The profile shows almost 250,000 distinct CDR3 sequences, approximately 12% of them singletons. The starting material was non-naive T cells sorted from PBMCs, obtained 14 days before vaccination. These receptors all stem from a man aged 50-60 years who received an inactivated influenza vaccine. CDR3s include the opening cysteine and the closing phenylalanine or tryptophan. A D gene is named only where the DNA matches it firmly. Part of the rows lack a size; the others show once, few, many or a class for expanded clones.

NA | TRBD1 | TRBJ2-1 | 13 | TRBV5-1 | CASGEGQGNEQFF | TGCGCCAGCGGGGAGGGACAGGGGAATGAGCAGTTCTTC
few | NA | TRBJ1-2 | 18 | TRBV10-3 | CAISESSGRGSTNYGYTF | TGTGCCATCAGTGAGTCGAGCGGGCGGGGATCCACTAACTATGGCTACACCTTC
few | TRBD2 | TRBJ2-3 | 14 | TRBV29-1 | CSVDMTSGGNTQYF | TGCAGCGTTGATATGACTAGCGGGGGAAATACGCAGTATTTT
few | NA | TRBJ2-1 | 12 | TRBV15 | CATSRQYNEQFF | TGTGCCACCAGCAGACAGTACAATGAGCAGTTCTTC
many | NA | TRBJ1-3 | 12 | TRBV7-2 | CASSLDGNTIYF | TGTGCCAGCAGCTTAGATGGAAACACCATATATTTT
NA | NA | TRBJ1-1 | 13 | TRBV19 | CARWGDRGTEAFF | TGTGCCAGATGGGGGGACCGGGGCACTGAAGCTTTCTTT
NA | NA | TRBJ1-2 | 15 | TRBV3-1 | CASSQSGLKDGGYTF | TGTGCCAGCAGCCAGTCCGGGTTAAAAGATGGGGGCTACACCTTC
few | NA | TRBJ2-2 | 15 | TRBV27 | CASKTTLLGTGELFF | TGTGCCAGCAAAACGACACTTCTGGGCACCGGGGAGCTGTTTTTT
NA | TRBD1 | TRBJ2-2 | 14 | TRBV12-3/TRBV12-4 | CASRRTGDTGELFF | TGTGCCAGCAGGCGGACAGGGGACACCGGGGAGCTGTTTTTT
many | TRBD1 | TRBJ1-1 | 13 | TRBV29-1 | CSVEVSATGKAFF | TGCAGCGTTGAAGTTTCAGCGACAGGGAAGGCTTTCTTT
many | NA | TRBJ1-4 | 16 | TRBV4-3 | CASSPGQTATNEKLFF | TGCGCCAGCAGCCCCGGACAGACCGCAACTAATGAAAAACTGTTTTTT
few | TRBD2 | TRBJ2-1 | 15 | TRBV28 | CASSGLATLGNEQFF | TGTGCCAGCAGTGGACTAGCAACCCTCGGGAATGAGCAGTTCTTC
NA | TRBD1 | TRBJ1-2 | 14 | TRBV20-1 | CSARGQGGILGYTF | TGCAGTGCTAGGGGACAGGGTGGCATATTGGGCTACACCTTC
many | NA | TRBJ2-1 | 12 | TRBV20-1 | CSARDRANEQFF | TGCAGTGCTAGAGATAGGGCCAATGAGCAGTTCTTC
many | TRBD1 | TRBJ1-6 | 16 | TRBV4-3 | CASSQGTGLNNSPLHF | TGCGCCAGCAGCCAAGGGACAGGGTTGAATAATTCACCCCTCCACTTT
few | NA | TRBJ1-1 | 13 | TRBV15 | CATSRDPGRGAFF | TGTGCCACCAGCAGAGATCCCGGCAGGGGAGCTTTCTTT
NA | NA | TRBJ2-7 | 14 | TRBV29-1 | CSVIRWGSRPEQYF | TGCAGCGTTATCAGATGGGGGTCACGCCCCGAGCAGTACTTC
few | TRBD1 | TRBJ1-4 | 14 | TRBV6-1 | CASGVQGNHEKLFF | TGTGCCAGCGGGGTACAGGGGAATCATGAAAAACTGTTTTTT
few | NA | TRBJ2-7 | 15 | TRBV5-5 | CASSSFTGLYYEQYF | TGTGCCAGCAGCTCCTTTACGGGACTCTACTACGAGCAGTACTTC
many | TRBD2 | TRBJ2-3 | 12 | TRBV7-9 | CASSLGLDLRYF | TGTGCCAGCAGCCTGGGACTAGATCTGCGGTATTTT
NA | NA | TRBJ2-1 | 14 | TRBV6-2/TRBV6-3 | CASTEGPGYNEQFF | TGTGCCAGCACCGAGGGCCCCGGATACAATGAGCAGTTCTTC
few | TRBD2 | TRBJ2-5 | 15 | TRBV3-1 | CASSQVGLAQETQYF | TGTGCCAGCAGCCAGGTCGGACTAGCCCAAGAGACCCAGTACTTC
few | NA | TRBJ1-1 | 14 | TRBV20-1 | CSARVIQGGTEAFF | TGCAGTGCTAGAGTTATCCAGGGCGGCACTGAAGCTTTCTTT
NA | NA | TRBJ2-1 | 17 | TRBV6-5 | CASSYTGAGRGDNEQFF | TGTGCCAGCAGTTATACCGGGGCGGGGCGGGGCGACAATGAGCAGTTCTTC
few | NA | TRBJ2-5 | 15 | TRBV27 | CASSLSGLAAETQYF | TGTGCCAGCAGTTTGTCGGGTCTAGCTGCAGAGACCCAGTACTTC
many | NA | TRBJ1-1 | 15 | TRBV18 | CASSSPGPRVTEAFF | TGTGCCAGCTCATCTCCGGGTCCTAGGGTCACTGAAGCTTTCTTT